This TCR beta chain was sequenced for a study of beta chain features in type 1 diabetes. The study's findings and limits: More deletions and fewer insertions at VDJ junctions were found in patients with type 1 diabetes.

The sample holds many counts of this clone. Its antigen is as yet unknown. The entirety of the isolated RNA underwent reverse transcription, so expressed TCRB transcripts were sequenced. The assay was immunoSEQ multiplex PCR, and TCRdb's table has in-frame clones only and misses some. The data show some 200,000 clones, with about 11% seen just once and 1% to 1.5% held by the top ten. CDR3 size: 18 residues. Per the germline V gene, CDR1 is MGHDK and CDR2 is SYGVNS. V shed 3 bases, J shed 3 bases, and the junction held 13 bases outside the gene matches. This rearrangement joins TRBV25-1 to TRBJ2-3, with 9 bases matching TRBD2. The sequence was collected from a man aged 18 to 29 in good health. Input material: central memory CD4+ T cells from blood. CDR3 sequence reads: CASSDHLSVAGETDTQYF. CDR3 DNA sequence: TGTGCCAGCAGTGACCATTTATCAGTAGCGGGAGAAACAGATACGCAGTATTTT. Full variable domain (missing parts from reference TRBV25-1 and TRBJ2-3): EADIYQTPRYLVIGTGKKITLECSQTMGHDKMYWYQQDPGMELHLIHYSYGVNSTEKGDLSSESTVSRIRTEHFPLTLESARPSHTSQYLCASSDHLSVAGETDTQYFGPGTRLTVL.